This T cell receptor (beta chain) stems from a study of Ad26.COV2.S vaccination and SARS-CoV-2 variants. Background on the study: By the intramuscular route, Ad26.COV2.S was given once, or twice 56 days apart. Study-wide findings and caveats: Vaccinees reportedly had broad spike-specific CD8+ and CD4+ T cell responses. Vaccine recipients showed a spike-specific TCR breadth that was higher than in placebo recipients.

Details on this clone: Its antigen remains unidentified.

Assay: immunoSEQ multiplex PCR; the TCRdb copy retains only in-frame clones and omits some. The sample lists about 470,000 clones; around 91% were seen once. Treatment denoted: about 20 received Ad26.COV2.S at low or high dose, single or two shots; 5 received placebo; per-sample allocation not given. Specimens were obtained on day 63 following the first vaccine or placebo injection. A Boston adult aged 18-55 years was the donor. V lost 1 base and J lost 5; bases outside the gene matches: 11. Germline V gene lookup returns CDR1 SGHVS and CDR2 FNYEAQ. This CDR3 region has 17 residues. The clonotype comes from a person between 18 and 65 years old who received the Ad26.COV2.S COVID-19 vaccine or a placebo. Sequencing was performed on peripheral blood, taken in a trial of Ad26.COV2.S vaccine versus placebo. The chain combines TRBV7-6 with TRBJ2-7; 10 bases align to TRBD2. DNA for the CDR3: TGTGCCAGCAGCTTAGGGGGTCTAGCGGGAGAATGGAACGAGCAGTACTTC. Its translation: CASSLGGLAGEWNEQYF.